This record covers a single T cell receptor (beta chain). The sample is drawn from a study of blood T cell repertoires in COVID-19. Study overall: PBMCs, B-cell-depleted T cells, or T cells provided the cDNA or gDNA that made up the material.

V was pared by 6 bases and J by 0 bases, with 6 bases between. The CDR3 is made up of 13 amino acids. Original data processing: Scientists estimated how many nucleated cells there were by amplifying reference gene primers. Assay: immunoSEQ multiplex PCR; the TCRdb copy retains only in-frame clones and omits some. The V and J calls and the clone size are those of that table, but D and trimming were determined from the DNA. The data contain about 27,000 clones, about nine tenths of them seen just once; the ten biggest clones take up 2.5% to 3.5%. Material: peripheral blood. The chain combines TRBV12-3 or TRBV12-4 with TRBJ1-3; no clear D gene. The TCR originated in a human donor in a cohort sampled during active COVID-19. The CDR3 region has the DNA TGTGCCAGCAGAACCAGCTCTGGAAACACCATATATTTT. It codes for CASRTSSGNTIYF.